The table lists the clone carrying this T cell receptor beta chain with many counts. Its antigen is not known. Trimming stripped 0 bases from V and 8 bases from J, with 16 bases between. The V gene's germline CDR1 is MGHRA and CDR2 YSYEKL. This CDR3 region has 16 residues. Each CDR3 protein gets one entry after TCRdb re-called the RT-PCR reads with MiXCR. The sample holds about 650,000 distinct CDR3 sequences, roughly 15% seen once. The data are from a study of response to subunit inactivated influenza vaccine. Study results and caveats: Every seasonal influenza vaccination brings in few new T cells, the authors suggested.

Sample: PBMCs from blood, taken around 14 days before vaccination. The rearrangement uses TRBV4-1 and TRBJ1-4; possibly TRBD1 for D (6 bases). This TCR was recovered from a man aged 45 to 65 who received an inactivated influenza vaccine. CDR3: CASSQDLQGRQEKLFF. CDR3 in DNA: TGCGCCAGCAGCCAAGATCTCCAGGGGAGGCAGGAAAAACTGTTTTTT.